This T cell receptor (beta chain) originates from a study of cytomegalovirus exposure and HLA in healthy donors. The CDR3 covers 11 residues. Germline lookup yields CDR1 SQVTM and CDR2 ANQGSEA. Trimming cost V 5 bases and J 8 bases, with 10 bases left between them. Researchers ran the PCR with 60 Vbeta and 13 Jbeta primers. The repertoire was sequenced with immunoSEQ multiplex PCR; TCRdb's copy has only in-frame clones and lacks some. The sample lists about 140,000 clones; 75% to 80% were seen once. Overall study results and limits: Sequencing probably produced one cluster of sequence variants that were highly shared.

This clone was found a few times. Its antigen is unidentified. This TCR was sampled from a man aged 18-30 years in good health and CMV-seronegative. The sample was PBMCs. J is TRBJ2-1 and V is TRBV29-1; perhaps TRBD1 as D (7 bases). The chain's CDR3 is CSVRRGDEQFF. Here the CDR3 DNA reads TGCAGCGTTCGCAGGGGGGATGAGCAGTTCTTC.